What follows describes a single T cell receptor (beta chain). This sample stems from a study of blood T cell repertoires in COVID-19. Across the study: Spain, Italy and the United States supplied samples that represented acute and convalescent COVID-19.

As processed by the authors: Amplification of reference gene primers was used by the study to estimate nucleated cell counts. Clones were read by immunoSEQ multiplex PCR, and TCRdb kept only the in-frame ones, dropping some. V, J and clone size were drawn from that table, and D and trimming were deduced from the DNA. The sample consists of around 300,000 clones, 75% to 90% of them appearing once. In germline, CDR1 is SGHDT, CDR2 YYEEEE. The CDR3 covers 13 residues. V was pared by 4 bases and J by 4 bases, with 4 bases of the junction left unmatched. The sequence was collected from a woman aged 25-40 years with active or convalescent COVID-19. Input material: peripheral blood. This chain joins TRBV5-6 and TRBJ2-7, with 8 bases fitting TRBD1. CDR3 sequence reads: CASSSRQGYEQYF. CDR3 nucleotide sequence: TGTGCCAGCAGCAGTAGACAGGGGTACGAGCAGTACTTC. The variable domain in full, completed from reference TRBV5-6 and TRBJ2-7, reads DAGVTQSPTHLIKTRGQQVTLRCSPKSGHDTVSWYQQALGQGPQFIFQYYEEEERQRGNFPDRFSGHQFPNYSSELNVNALLLGDSALYLCASSSRQGYEQYFGPGTRLTVT.